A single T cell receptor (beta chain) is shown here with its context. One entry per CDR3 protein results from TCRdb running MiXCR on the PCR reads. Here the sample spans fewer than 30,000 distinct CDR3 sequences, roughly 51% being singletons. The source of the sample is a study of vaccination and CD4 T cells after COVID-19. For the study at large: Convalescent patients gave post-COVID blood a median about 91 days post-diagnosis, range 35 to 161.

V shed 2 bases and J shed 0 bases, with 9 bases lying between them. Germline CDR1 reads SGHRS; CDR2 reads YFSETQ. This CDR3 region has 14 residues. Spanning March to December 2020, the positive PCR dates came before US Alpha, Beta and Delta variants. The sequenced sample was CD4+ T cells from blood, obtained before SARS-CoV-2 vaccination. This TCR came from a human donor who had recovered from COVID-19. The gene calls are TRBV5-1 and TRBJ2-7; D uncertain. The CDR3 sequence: CASSFQETSYEQYF. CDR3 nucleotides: TGCGCCAGCAGCTTTCAGGAGACCTCCTACGAGCAGTACTTC. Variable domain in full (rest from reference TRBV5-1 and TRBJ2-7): KAGVTQTPRYLIKTRGQQVTLSCSPISGHRSVSWYQQTPGQGLQFLFEYFSETQRNKGNFPGRFSGRQFSNSRSEMNVSTLELGDSALYLCASSFQETSYEQYFGPGTRLTVT.